This T cell receptor (beta chain) appears in the sequencing data of a study of T cell responses to AZD1222 COVID-19 vaccine. Study findings and constraints: White British people made up most donors, females outnumbered males, and clonal diversity was possibly underestimated. Every sample of the repertoires postdated the peak T cell response. Spike regions recognized by vaccine-associated CD4 TCRs spanned the protein, led by 160-218 and 743-854.

Germline-derived CDR1 and CDR2 are MNHEY and SVGAGI. This CDR3 has 14 amino acids. V shed 6 bases, J shed 1 base, and the junction held 3 bases outside the gene matches. Measured with immunoSEQ multiplex PCR; TCRdb has only the in-frame clones, and not every one. The repertoire has about 140,000 clones, roughly nine tenths of them found once; the top ten carry about 1.8%. Notes on this clone: Its matching antigen is unknown.

The chain couples TRBV6-5 to TRBJ1-1; 9 bases map to TRBD1. Sequences were derived from peripheral blood, sampled 28 days after the second AZD1222 dose. The clonotype comes from an adult who received the AZD1222 COVID-19 vaccine. DNA for the CDR3: TGTGCCAGCAGGGACAGGGGCCCGAACACTGAAGCTTTCTTT. It yields the protein CASRDRGPNTEAFF.